A single T cell receptor (beta chain) is shown here with its context. Its cognate antigen is unknown. This entry comes from a study of cytomegalovirus exposure and HLA in healthy donors. The approximately 120-subject validation cohort, separate from the roughly 700-subject first cohort, included the donors. The data were produced by immunoSEQ multiplex PCR, yet TCRdb's version contains in-frame clones alone and is incomplete. The data contain roughly 130,000 clones, around nine tenths of them singletons. Whole-study findings and limits: Subsequent analysis showed first-cohort TCR clusters tending to co-occur in 120 validation repertoires. While the bulk of TCR sequences proved rare, some public TCRs turned up in many donors. There were a few CMV-associated chains whose specificity for CMV antigens was confirmed in vitro.

This receptor was taken from a young man in good health and CMV-seronegative. Sequences were obtained from PBMCs.

The CDR3 coding sequence is TGCGCCAGCAGCTCCGGATCGGGGGTGAGGGATTCACCCCTCCACTTT. Protein sequence: CASSSGSGVRDSPLHF. The chain joins TRBV5-1 to TRBJ1-6, with D maybe TRBD1 (5 bases). The CDR3 is 16 residues long. CDR1 is SGHRS and CDR2 is YFSETQ in the germline V gene. V lost 3 bases and J lost 8, with 18 bases in between.